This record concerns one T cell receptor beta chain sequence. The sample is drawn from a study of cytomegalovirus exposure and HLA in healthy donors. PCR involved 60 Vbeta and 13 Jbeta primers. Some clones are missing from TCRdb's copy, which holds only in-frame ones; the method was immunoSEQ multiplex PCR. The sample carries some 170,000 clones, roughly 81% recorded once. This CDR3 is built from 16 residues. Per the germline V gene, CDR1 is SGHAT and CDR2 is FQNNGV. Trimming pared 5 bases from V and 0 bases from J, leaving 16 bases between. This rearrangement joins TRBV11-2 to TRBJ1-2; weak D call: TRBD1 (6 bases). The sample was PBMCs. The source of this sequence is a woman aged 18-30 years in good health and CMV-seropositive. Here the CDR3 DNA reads TGTGCCAGCAGCCCATTGGGGGCAGGGGCTAACTATGGCTACACCTTC. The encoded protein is CASSPLGAGANYGYTF.